These 30 T cell receptor beta chains were all obtained from the same sample, sequenced in a study of T cells after yellow fever vaccination. TCRdb called the 5' RACE reads again in MiXCR, with one record for every CDR3 protein. The table shows some 600,000 distinct CDR3 sequences, with less than 20% occurring only once. Material: PBMCs, obtained about 5 days after the first yellow fever vaccination. The receptors here all came from a man aged 18 to 29 who received the YFV17D yellow fever vaccine.

This clonotype was seen a few times. The V gene is TRBV11-1, the J gene TRBJ2-3; the D is unclear. V was clipped by 2 bases and J by 2 bases, with 14 bases between them. The length of the CDR3 is 16 residues. Germline V CDR1 and CDR2: SGHAT, FQDESV (reference sequence). The CDR3 DNA sequence: TGTGCCAGCAGCTTATCCAGGACCCGGACCACAGATACGCAGTATTTT. It codes for CASSLSRTRTTDTQYF.

The chain links TRBV15 to TRBJ2-4; the D gene is possibly TRBD2 (5 bases). Trimming took 7 bases from V and 0 from J, leaving 19 bases between them. Per the germline V gene, CDR1 is LNHNV and CDR2 is YYDKDF (reference sequence). The CDR3 contains 17 residues. As DNA, the CDR3 is TGTGCCACCACGGGATATGGGCAGGAGGTAGCCAAAAACATTCAGTACTTC. Translation gives CATTGYGQEVAKNIQYF.

This clonotype has more than one count but fewer than ten. The chain joins TRBV9 to TRBJ1-1; 8 bases are a match to TRBD1. Germline CDR1 and CDR2: SGDLS and YYNGEE. V lost 0 bases and J lost 5; bases outside the gene matches: 3. The CDR3 is made up of 14 amino acids. The CDR3 DNA follows: TGTGCCAGCAGCGTAGGGACAGGGTTGACTGAAGCTTTCTTT. Amino acid sequence: CASSVGTGLTEAFF.

The sample holds many counts of this clonotype. The genes are TRBV28 and TRBJ2-1, with 9 bases that match TRBD1. CDR3 length: 15 amino acids. V was pared by 5 bases and J by 7 bases, with 9 bases of the junction left unmatched. Germline CDR1 and CDR2: MDHEN and SYDVKM. The DNA of the CDR3 is TGTGCCAGCAGTCCCCCCGGTGGGACAGGGAATGAGCAGTTCTTC. It translates to CASSPPGGTGNEQFF.

This clonotype showed up just a few times. The V and J genes are TRBV11-2 and TRBJ1-1, with D uncertain. The germline V gene has CDR1 SGHAT and CDR2 FQNNGV. The length of the CDR3 is 12 residues. V gave up 6 bases and J gave up 5 bases, with 10 bases separating them. CDR3 sequence reads: CASRRGETEAFF. The CDR3 nucleotides are TGTGCCAGCAGGAGAGGTGAAACTGAAGCTTTCTTT.

This clonotype has a handful of counts. The rearrangement uses TRBV27 and TRBJ2-7; 8 nucleotides align to TRBD1. Germline CDR1 reads MNHEY; CDR2 reads SMNVEV (reference sequence). V lost 8 bases, J lost 3 bases, and 6 bases stayed unmatched. The CDR3 is 13 residues long. The CDR3: CASAYGQGYEQYV. Here the CDR3 DNA reads TGTGCCAGCGCATATGGACAGGGCTACGAGCAGTACGTC.

The chain carries TRBV6-5 and TRBJ2-5; 8 nucleotides align to TRBD2. V lost 2 bases and J lost 5; bases outside the gene matches: 10. This CDR3 has 16 amino acids. Per the germline V gene, CDR1 is MNHEY and CDR2 is SVGAGI. CDR3 sequence reads: CASSYTGGEGWETQYF. DNA of the CDR3: TGTGCCAGCAGTTACACCGGGGGGGAGGGTTGGGAGACCCAGTACTTC.

This rearrangement joins TRBV20-1 to TRBJ2-3; 9 bases are shared with TRBD2. The V gene end was trimmed by 3 bases and the J gene end by 0 bases; junction bases not matched to a gene: 13. The CDR3 spans 18 residues. Germline V gene sequence: CDR1 DFQATT, CDR2 SNEGSKA (reference sequence). CDR3 loop: CSASPIAGALASTDTQYF. Here the CDR3 DNA reads TGCAGTGCTAGCCCCATAGCGGGGGCCTTGGCTAGCACAGATACGCAGTATTTT.

CDR3: CASSTWTGKDTEAFF. The CDR3 coding sequence is TGTGCCAGTAGTACCTGGACAGGCAAGGACACTGAAGCTTTCTTT. The chain carries TRBV19 and TRBJ1-1, with 7 nucleotides matching TRBD1. V trimming: 4 bases; J trimming: 3 bases; junction bases outside the gene matches: 8. The CDR3 is made up of 15 amino acids. Germline CDR1 is LNHDA and CDR2 is SQIVND (reference sequence). Using reference TRBV19 and TRBJ1-1 for the parts outside the CDR3, the full variable domain is DGGITQSPKYLFRKEGQNVTLSCEQNLNHDAMYWYRQDPGQGLRLIYYSQIVNDFQKGDIAEGYSVSREKKESFPLTVTSAQKNPTAFYLCASSTWTGKDTEAFFGQGTRLTVV.

The table lists this clonotype with a few counts. The chain couples TRBV24-1 to TRBJ2-1; D may be TRBD2 (6 bases). CDR3 size: 16 residues. The germline CDR1 and CDR2 sequences are KGHDR and SFDVKD. Trimming took off 0 bases at V and 0 bases at J, with 8 bases between the two ends. The CDR3: CATSDLGGNSYNEQFF. For the CDR3, the DNA is TGTGCCACCAGTGATTTGGGGGGGAACTCCTACAATGAGCAGTTCTTC.

This chain links TRBV11-2 with TRBJ1-1; the D gene is possibly TRBD1 (6 bases). Germline V lookup: CDR1 SGHAT, CDR2 FQNNGV. The CDR3 length is 13 residues. Trimming cost V 7 bases and J 1 base, with 10 bases left between them. CDR3 residues: CASIKQGNTEAFF. DNA of the CDR3: TGTGCCAGCATCAAACAGGGGAACACTGAAGCTTTCTTT.

The V gene is TRBV9, the J gene TRBJ1-2, with 12 bases aligning to TRBD1. The trim removed 4 bases at V and 3 bases at J, leaving 7 bases unmatched. The length of the CDR3 is 16 residues. The V gene's germline CDR1 is SGDLS and CDR2 YYNGEE. The CDR3 is CASSPTGTGGDYGYTF. The CDR3 DNA is TGTGCCAGCAGCCCAACCGGGACAGGGGGCGACTATGGCTACACCTTC. Filled out from reference TRBV9 and TRBJ1-2, the complete variable domain reads DSGVTQTPKHLITATGQRVTLRCSPRSGDLSVYWYQQSLDQGLQFLIQYYNGEERAKGNILERFSAQQFPDLHSELNLSSLELGDSALYFCASSPTGTGGDYGYTFGSGTRLTVV.

This clonotype was counted only a few times. The chain couples TRBV5-1 to TRBJ2-2, with TRBD1 matching over 8 bases. There are 15 residues in the CDR3. Trimming took 4 bases from V and 5 from J; bases not matched to a gene: 7. The germline CDR1 and CDR2 sequences are SGHRS and YFSETQ. CDR3 loop: CASSQGQGGTGELFF. The CDR3 DNA follows: TGCGCCAGCAGCCAAGGACAGGGCGGGACCGGGGAGCTGTTTTTT. Full variable domain (outside the CDR3, taken from reference TRBV5-1 and TRBJ2-2): KAGVTQTPRYLIKTRGQQVTLSCSPISGHRSVSWYQQTPGQGLQFLFEYFSETQRNKGNFPGRFSGRQFSNSRSEMNVSTLELGDSALYLCASSQGQGGTGELFFGEGSRLTVL.

This sequence joins TRBV7-9 and TRBJ1-2, with D possibly being TRBD1 (6 bases). This CDR3 spans 14 amino acids. Trimming cost V 4 bases and J 4 bases, with 13 bases left between them. Germline V CDR1 and CDR2: SEHNR, FQNEAQ (reference sequence). CDR3 coding DNA: TGTGCCAGCAGCTGGGACACTCTCACCTATGGCTACACCTTC. The encoded protein is CASSWDTLTYGYTF. The variable domain in full, completed from reference TRBV7-9 and TRBJ1-2, reads DTGVSQNPRHKITKRGQNVTFRCDPISEHNRLYWYRQTLGQGPEFLTYFQNEAQLEKSRLLSDRFSAERPKGSFSTLEIQRTEQGDSAMYLCASSWDTLTYGYTFGSGTRLTVV.

V and J are TRBV29-1 and TRBJ2-1; 8 bases fit TRBD1. The CDR3 consists of 14 residues. Per the germline V gene, CDR1 is SQVTM and CDR2 is ANQGSEA. The J segment lost 4 bases and the V segment lost 0 bases, leaving 2 bases of the junction unmatched. The CDR3 sequence is CSVEEGQAYNEQFF. The CDR3 DNA follows: TGCAGCGTTGAAGAGGGACAGGCTTACAATGAGCAGTTCTTC.

This sequence joins TRBV7-3 and TRBJ1-6; TRBD1 agrees at 9 bases. J gave up 7 bases and V 4 bases, and 5 bases lay outside the gene matches. Germline V gives CDR1 SGHTA, CDR2 FQGTGA. The CDR3 is 15 amino acids. CDR3 protein: CASSSTGQGNSPLHF. In DNA, the CDR3 is TGTGCCAGCAGCTCCACGGGACAGGGCAATTCACCCCTCCACTTT.

A single count supports this clonotype. The chain links TRBV4-3 to TRBJ2-3; perhaps D is TRBD1 or TRBD2 (5 bases each). This CDR3 has 13 residues. The germline V and J ends were trimmed by 1 base and 6 bases, with 8 bases remaining between them. CDR1 and CDR2 from the germline V gene are LGHNA and YSLEER. CDR3 region: CASSQARGDTQYF. The CDR3 DNA reads as TGCGCCAGCAGCCAAGCGAGGGGTGATACGCAGTATTTT.

This clonotype has a handful of counts. This chain uses TRBV18 with TRBJ2-2; the D gene is possibly TRBD2 (5 bases). CDR1 is KGHSH and CDR2 is LQKENI in the germline V gene. This CDR3 contains 14 residues. The ends were cut back, 5 bases at V and 3 bases at J, with 10 bases in the middle. The CDR3 is CASSFRTDTGELFF. For the CDR3, the DNA is TGTGCCAGCTCATTTCGGACTGACACCGGGGAGCTGTTTTTT.

The chain has TRBV6-5 and TRBJ1-2; D perhaps matches TRBD1 (5 bases). CDR1 is MNHEY and CDR2 is SVGAGI in the germline V gene. With 5 bases removed from V and 1 base from J, the gap between germline ends came to 11 bases. The CDR3 consists of 14 residues. The CDR3 region is CASSHRTSNYGYTF. Written as DNA, the CDR3 is TGTGCCAGCAGTCACAGGACGAGTAACTATGGCTACACCTTC.

The V and J genes are TRBV4-1 and TRBJ2-2; D is uncertain. The CDR3 consists of 14 residues. V dropped 5 bases and J dropped 8 bases, with 15 bases sitting between them. Germline loops: CDR1 MGHRA, CDR2 YSYEKL. The CDR3 DNA reads as TGCGCCAGCAGCTTAAGCCTGGGGTCGGGGGAGCTGTTTTTT. It specifies CASSLSLGSGELFF.

V is TRBV7-2 and J is TRBJ2-4, with D maybe TRBD1 (6 bases). From germline, CDR1 is SGHTA and CDR2 FQGNSA. The CDR3 spans 14 residues. V lost 3 bases and J lost 2, with 8 bases in between. The CDR3 spells CASSFTGSKNIQYF. The CDR3 nucleotides are TGTGCCAGCAGCTTTACAGGGTCCAAAAACATTCAGTACTTC.

The chain is built from TRBV12-3 or TRBV12-4 and TRBJ2-1; D is perhaps TRBD1 or TRBD2 (5 bases each). The CDR3 consists of 14 residues. V was trimmed by 3 bases and J by 8 bases, leaving 14 bases between them. CDR3 loop: CASSLGTSVDEQFF. Here the CDR3 DNA reads TGTGCCAGCAGTTTGGGGACCAGTGTCGATGAGCAGTTCTTC.

The chain uses TRBV7-2 and TRBJ2-4, with 9 bases matching TRBD2. Per the germline V gene, CDR1 is SGHTA and CDR2 is FQGNSA. The ends lost 8 bases at V and 4 bases at J; junction bases unmatched: 6. This CDR3 is 14 amino acids long. CDR3 coding DNA: TGTGCCAGCGGGAACCTAGCGGGAAAAAACATTCAGTACTTC. Translated: CASGNLAGKNIQYF.

This rearrangement joins TRBV7-9 to TRBJ2-1; TRBD1 is a possible D gene (6 bases). This CDR3 contains 14 residues. Trimming pared 0 bases from V and 6 bases from J, leaving 9 bases between. From germline, CDR1 is SEHNR and CDR2 FQNEAQ (reference sequence). Written as DNA, the CDR3 is TGTGCCAGCAGCTTAGCTTGGGGGCTCAATGAGCAGTTCTTC. Protein: CASSLAWGLNEQFF.

Only a few counts were recorded for this clonotype. CDR3 sequence: CASSQDLYRGYEQYF. In DNA form, the CDR3 reads TGCGCCAGCAGCCAAGATTTATACAGGGGCTACGAGCAGTACTTC. The rearrangement joins TRBV4-3 to TRBJ2-7, with TRBD1 identical over 7 bases. The trim removed 0 bases at V and 3 bases at J, leaving 5 bases unmatched. The CDR3 has 15 residues. CDR1 and CDR2 (germline): LGHNA, YSLEER.

This chain links TRBV4-1 with TRBJ1-5; D is uncertain. Per the germline V gene, CDR1 is MGHRA and CDR2 is YSYEKL. The V gene lost 1 base and the J gene lost 7 bases, with 14 bases spanning the gap. The CDR3 runs to 15 residues. The CDR3 DNA follows: TGCGCCAGCAGCCAAGGGGCCGGAACGGTCCAGCCCCAGCATTTT. Translation gives CASSQGAGTVQPQHF.

V usage is TRBV4-1 and J usage is TRBJ1-6; D perhaps matches TRBD1 (6 bases). This CDR3 has 14 residues. V was shortened by 3 bases and J by 7 bases, with 10 bases between the two germline ends. Per the germline V gene, CDR1 is MGHRA and CDR2 is YSYEKL. The CDR3 sequence is CASSQVDRNSPLHF. CDR3 in DNA: TGCGCCAGCAGCCAGGTCGACAGGAATTCACCCCTCCACTTT.

This chain joins TRBV11-2 and TRBJ1-2, with 8 positions matching TRBD1. Trimming removed 4 bases from V and 1 base from J; junction bases left unmatched: 8. This CDR3 is 16 amino acids long. CDR1 SGHAT and CDR2 FQNNGV come from the germline V gene. The CDR3 spells CASSSLTGGVNYGYTF. The CDR3 nucleotides are TGTGCCAGCAGCTCCCTAACAGGGGGTGTTAACTATGGCTACACCTTC.

This clonotype has just a few counts. The V and J genes are TRBV5-6 and TRBJ1-2, with 8 nucleotides matching TRBD1. V lost 7 bases to trimming and J lost 3 bases; unmatched junction nucleotides: 8. The CDR3 loop spans 14 amino acids. Germline V gives CDR1 SGHDT, CDR2 YYEEEE. The CDR3 DNA reads TGTGCCAGCTCGCAGGGGGCTACGGACTATGGCTACACCTTC. Its protein is CASSQGATDYGYTF. Using reference TRBV5-6 and TRBJ1-2 for the parts outside the CDR3, the full variable domain is DAGVTQSPTHLIKTRGQQVTLRCSPKSGHDTVSWYQQALGQGPQFIFQYYEEEERQRGNFPDRFSGHQFPNYSSELNVNALLLGDSALYLCASSQGATDYGYTFGSGTRLTVV.

This clonotype was counted between two and nine times. The chain couples TRBV27 to TRBJ1-1; D ambiguous. Per the germline V gene, CDR1 is MNHEY and CDR2 is SMNVEV (reference sequence). V lost 1 base to trimming and J lost 1 base, with 16 bases between them. The CDR3 has 17 residues. The CDR3 nucleotides read TGTGCCAGCAGTTTATTAACACCGGGGTACTCGAACACTGAAGCTTTCTTT. This codes for CASSLLTPGYSNTEAFF.